The clone carrying this TCR beta chain occurred once. As yet, its antigen is unknown. The source of the sample is a study of beta chain features in type 1 diabetes. About the research overall: Sorted cells, some 98,000,000 in number, were examined across all samples. Study observations and caveats: In every one of the four CD4+ subsets, TCRB CDR3s were moderately but significantly shorter in Type 1 diabetes patients.

Trimming stripped 4 bases from V and 8 bases from J, with 18 bases between. The CDR3 is 15 amino acids. Germline V CDR1 and CDR2: SGHTA, FQGNSA. TCRB transcripts that were expressed got sequenced, as all of the isolated RNA had been reverse transcribed. The data were produced by immunoSEQ multiplex PCR, yet TCRdb's version contains in-frame clones alone and is incomplete. The sample gives around 250,000 clones, roughly 25% of which show up once; about 0.012% is in the top ten. The sample taken for sequencing was naive CD4+ T cells from blood. The chain links TRBV7-2 to TRBJ2-1; D might be TRBD1 (6 bases). The clonotype was recovered from a woman between 25 and 40 years old with type 1 diabetes. The CDR3 nucleotides read TGTGCCAGCAGCTGGCGAGTCCAGGGGAACGATGAGCAGTTCTTC. Translating gives CASSWRVQGNDEQFF.